The 29 T cell receptor beta chains below all came from one sample that was sequenced in a study of T cells in Graves' hyperthyroidism and ophthalmopathy. Researchers amplified the TCR beta CDR3 regions from RNA transcripts. Using the HTBI primer set, a first-round RT-PCR was run on the TCR CDR3. TCRdb independently ran MiXCR on the multiplex PCR reads; one entry per CDR3 protein. Of some 620,000 distinct CDR3 sequences detected, about 17% appear once; the ten largest clones hold around 3.9%. Sample: blood. These receptors were obtained from a woman aged 30 to 39 with Graves' hyperthyroidism.

In its sample, this clonotype was seen many times. The chain links TRBV30 to TRBJ2-5, with D perhaps assigned TRBD1 or TRBD2 (6 bases each). Trimming left V 0 bases short and J 3 bases short, with 8 bases between. Germline CDR1 GTSNPN, CDR2 SVGIG (reference sequence). The CDR3 length is 13 residues. The CDR3 nucleotides read TGTGCCTGGAGTGTGGGGGGCGAAGAGACCCAGTACTTC. Its protein is CAWSVGGEETQYF.

This clonotype showed up many times. The gene calls are TRBV29-1 and TRBJ2-5, with D perhaps matching TRBD1 (7 bases). Germline V gene data show CDR1 as SQVTM and CDR2 as ANQGSEA. The CDR3 consists of 13 residues. V lost 6 bases and J lost 1, with 12 bases in between. The CDR3 loop is CSVARDSQETQYF. The CDR3, as DNA: TGCAGCGTGGCGCGGGACAGCCAAGAGACCCAGTACTTC.

This clonotype came up a few times. The chain is built from TRBV11-2 and TRBJ2-7; D is tentatively TRBD1 or TRBD2 (5 bases each). Germline V lookup: CDR1 SGHAT, CDR2 FQNNGV. The CDR3 spans 14 residues. V was cut by 3 bases and J by 3 bases, with 12 bases left in between. CDR3 protein: CASSFSGPNYEQYF. CDR3 bases: TGTGCCAGCAGCTTCTCGGGGCCAAACTACGAGCAGTACTTC.

This clonotype was seen more than once but under ten times. The chain recombines TRBV4-1 with TRBJ2-3; no definite D call. Germline V gives CDR1 MGHRA, CDR2 YSYEKL. Trimming left V 1 base short and J 5 bases short, with 10 bases between. This CDR3 contains 14 residues. In nucleotides, the CDR3 is TGCGCCAGCAGCCAAGCTATGACCGGAGATACGCAGTATTTT. Its translation is CASSQAMTGDTQYF.

The sample holds many counts of this clonotype. The chain's CDR3 is CASSLNFHEQFF. The CDR3 DNA is TGTGCCAGCAGTTTGAATTTCCATGAGCAGTTCTTC. The chain joins TRBV12-3 or TRBV12-4 to TRBJ2-1; D remains ambiguous. This CDR3 has 12 residues. The V end was cut by 3 bases, the J end by 8 bases, with 8 bases between.

This clonotype was seen ten or more times. The rearrangement joins TRBV27 to TRBJ2-3; TRBD1 matches at 12 bases. The CDR3 extends over 16 amino acids. Germline values: CDR1 MNHEY, CDR2 SMNVEV (reference sequence). Losses at the gene ends were 6 bases for V and 3 bases for J; bases not matched to a gene: 7. The CDR3 coding sequence is TGTGCCAGCAGAGAACCGGGACAGGGGGCAACAGATACGCAGTATTTT. It encodes CASREPGQGATDTQYF.

This clonotype was counted at least ten times. The V call is TRBV5-8, the J call TRBJ1-2; D unclear. The V end was cut by 4 bases, the J end by 7 bases, with 8 bases between. The CDR3 extends over 11 amino acids. Germline V CDR1 and CDR2: SGHTS, YDEGEE. The CDR3 nucleotides read TGTGCCAGCAGCAAGACATCTGGCTACACCTTC. This codes for CASSKTSGYTF.

This clonotype was seen a handful of times. The DNA for the CDR3 is TGTGCCAGCAGCCACGCCCTTGGGGGCGGAGAGACCCAGTACTTC. Translation: CASSHALGGGETQYF. The genes are TRBV7-9 and TRBJ2-5, with D perhaps TRBD1 (6 bases). Trimming left V 5 bases short and J 4 bases short, with 17 bases between. CDR3 length equals 15 residues. Germline CDR1 and CDR2: SEHNR and FQNEAQ (reference sequence). The whole variable domain, remainder taken from reference TRBV7-9 and TRBJ2-5, is DTGVSQNPRHKITKRGQNVTFRCDPISEHNRLYWYRQTLGQGPEFLTYFQNEAQLEKSRLLSDRFSAERPKGSFSTLEIQRTEQGDSAMYLCASSHALGGGETQYFGPGTRLLVL.

This clonotype was found many times. This chain links TRBV11-2 with TRBJ1-1, with unresolved D. The length of the CDR3 is 12 residues. Germline-derived CDR1 and CDR2 are SGHAT and FQNNGV. Trimming removed 8 bases at V and 4 bases at J, with 11 bases between. This chain's CDR3 is CASHEGITEAFF. CDR3 sequence (DNA): TGTGCCAGCCACGAGGGCATCACTGAAGCTTTCTTT.

This clonotype has a count of ten or more. The gene calls are TRBV20-1 and TRBJ2-3; 9 bases match TRBD2. The CDR3 spans 14 residues. V gave up 2 bases and J gave up 5 bases; unmatched junction bases: 5. Germline V lookup: CDR1 DFQATT, CDR2 SNEGSKA (reference sequence). The CDR3 reads CSARSAGGGDTQYF. The DNA for the CDR3 is TGCAGTGCTAGATCAGCGGGAGGTGGAGATACGCAGTATTTT.

This clonotype has a handful of counts. The chain is built from TRBV5-1 and TRBJ2-7, with 12 nucleotides matching TRBD2. The CDR3 contains 14 residues. The germline V gene encodes CDR1 SGHRS and CDR2 YFSETQ. Losses at the gene ends were 4 bases for V and 7 bases for J; bases not matched to a gene: 6. The CDR3 reads CASSPTSGSREQYF. The CDR3 nucleotides are TGCGCCAGCAGCCCGACTAGCGGGAGTAGGGAGCAGTACTTC.

The sample holds a few counts of this clonotype. The genes are TRBV18 and TRBJ2-5, with a weak D call TRBD1 (6 bases). The CDR3 consists of 16 residues. V was pared by 3 bases and J by 3 bases, with 17 bases between. Germline CDR1 and CDR2: KGHSH and LQKENI. DNA for the CDR3: TGTGCCAGCTCACCCATGCGGGCAGGGGTAGAAGAGACCCAGTACTTC. Protein sequence: CASSPMRAGVEETQYF.

This clonotype was observed a handful of times. The V and J genes are TRBV2 and TRBJ2-5; 11 nucleotides agree with TRBD2. With 6 bases clipped from V and 1 base from J, the junction kept 7 bases outside the gene matches. The germline V gene encodes CDR1 SNHLY and CDR2 FYNNEI. This CDR3 spans 16 amino acids. CDR3 amino acids: CASSTGTSGPQETQYF. The CDR3 nucleotides read TGTGCCAGCAGCACCGGGACTAGCGGACCCCAAGAGACCCAGTACTTC.

The table lists this clonotype with a few counts. The V and J genes are TRBV6-1 and TRBJ2-3, with TRBD1 matching 9 bases. The CDR3 contains 17 residues. Germline loops: CDR1 MNHNS, CDR2 SASEGT. With 6 bases clipped from V and 2 bases from J, the junction kept 12 bases outside the gene matches. CDR3 amino acids: CASRGSEQGAFTDTQYF. The CDR3 DNA reads as TGTGCCAGCAGGGGATCAGAACAGGGGGCCTTCACAGATACGCAGTATTTT.

This clonotype was seen ten or more times. The genes are TRBV20-1 and TRBJ2-3; no firm D call. CDR1 and CDR2 (germline): DFQATT, SNEGSKA (reference sequence). The CDR3 totals 13 residues. V lost 0 bases and J lost 4, with 8 bases in between. In DNA, the CDR3 is TGCAGTGCTAGAGATACCTTCCCAGATACGCAGTATTTT. Its translation is CSARDTFPDTQYF.

This clonotype was observed many times. The chain has TRBV5-1 and TRBJ2-3; 9 bases are shared with TRBD2. Germline V gene data show CDR1 as SGHRS and CDR2 as YFSETQ. Losses at the gene ends were 1 base for V and 7 bases for J; bases not matched to a gene: 4. CDR3 length equals 14 residues. The CDR3, as DNA: TGCGCCAGCAGCTTGATAGCGGGAGATAATACGCAGTATTTT. Translation gives CASSLIAGDNTQYF.

This clonotype was observed many times. The J gene is TRBJ1-1, the V gene TRBV12-3 or TRBV12-4; D not certain. CDR3 length equals 13 residues. Trimming pared 3 bases from V and 0 bases from J, leaving 5 bases between. CDR3 bases: TGTGCCAGCAGTTTTGGGATGAACACTGAAGCTTTCTTT. Protein sequence: CASSFGMNTEAFF.

This clonotype was seen many times. V is TRBV11-3 and J is TRBJ1-1, with D unclear. Germline V gene lookup returns CDR1 SGHNT and CDR2 YENEEA. The CDR3 runs 14 residues. Trimming left V 2 bases short and J 0 bases short, with 7 bases between. The DNA of the CDR3 is TGTGCCAGCAGCTTACAGATAATGAACACTGAAGCTTTCTTT. Translated, it gives CASSLQIMNTEAFF. The full variable domain, its missing parts supplied by reference TRBV11-3 and TRBJ1-1, is EAGVVQSPRYKIIEKKQPVAFWCNPISGHNTLYWYLQNLGQGPELLIRYENEEAVDDSQLPKDRFSAERLKGVDSTLKIQPAELGDSAVYLCASSLQIMNTEAFFGQGTRLTVV.

This clonotype was found many times. The chain combines TRBV28 with TRBJ2-1; the match to TRBD1 covers 8 bases. Germline assignment: CDR1 MDHEN and CDR2 SYDVKM. CDR3 length: 14 residues. With 4 bases clipped from V and 14 bases from J, the junction kept 13 bases outside the gene matches. The CDR3 DNA reads as TGTGCCAGCAGTTCCCACGGACAGGGAAATTCGGAGTTCTTC. It codes for CASSSHGQGNSEFF.

This clonotype was recorded many times. The chain couples TRBV5-6 to TRBJ2-6; D unresolved. The CDR3 length is 15 residues. The V end was cut by 0 bases, the J end by 1 base, with 5 bases between. In germline, CDR1 is SGHDT, CDR2 YYEEEE. The CDR3 region is CASSLEMSGANVLTF. In DNA, the CDR3 is TGTGCCAGCAGCTTGGAGATGTCTGGGGCCAACGTCCTGACTTTC. The entire variable domain, with the rest obtained from reference TRBV5-6 and TRBJ2-6, is as follows: DAGVTQSPTHLIKTRGQQVTLRCSPKSGHDTVSWYQQALGQGPQFIFQYYEEEERQRGNFPDRFSGHQFPNYSSELNVNALLLGDSALYLCASSLEMSGANVLTFGAGSRLTVL.

This clonotype has at least ten counts. This chain links TRBV3-1 with TRBJ2-7, with TRBD1 matching 10 bases. The CDR3 is 15 residues long. V trimming: 1 base; J trimming: 2 bases; junction bases outside the gene matches: 2. Germline CDR1 and CDR2: LGHDT and YNNKEL (reference sequence). The DNA of the CDR3 is TGTGCCAGCAGCCAAGCCGGGACAGGGGCCTACGAGCAGTACTTC. This gives the protein CASSQAGTGAYEQYF.

CDR3 nucleotides: TGTGCCAGCAGCCCTAATATAATGACGAGTCTCACAGATACGCAGTATTTT. It specifies CASSPNIMTSLTDTQYF. The genes are TRBV7-2 and TRBJ2-3; no definite D call. Germline CDR1 SGHTA, CDR2 FQGNSA. The CDR3 length is 17 residues. V gave up 5 bases and J gave up 2 bases, with 20 bases separating them. Using reference TRBV7-2 and TRBJ2-3 for the parts outside the CDR3, the full variable domain is GAGVSQSPSNKVTEKGKDVELRCDPISGHTALYWYRQSLGQGLEFLIYFQGNSAPDKSGLPSDRFSAERTGGSVSTLTIQRTQQEDSAVYLCASSPNIMTSLTDTQYFGPGTRLTVL.

As for this clonotype: Germline and junction disagree at one end, which may indicate a read error. The chain has TRBV28 and TRBJ1-5; TRBD1 aligns across 11 bases. The CDR3 length is 19 residues. Germline V lookup: CDR1 MDHEN, CDR2 SYDVKM. In DNA form, the CDR3 reads TGTGCCGGCAGTATCCCCCGGGACAGGGGGGCGCATGGCAATCAGCCCCAGCATTTT. It yields the protein CAGSIPRDRGAHGNQPQHF. Looking up the rest from reference TRBV28 and TRBJ1-5 gives the full variable domain: DVKVTQSSRYLVKRTGEKVFLECVQDMDHENMFWYRQDPGLGLRLIYFSYDVKMKEKGDIPEGYSVSREKKERFSLILESASTNQTSMYLCAGSIPRDRGAHGNQPQHFGDGTRLSIL.

This clonotype was seen ten or more times. The chain couples TRBV7-9 to TRBJ2-7, with TRBD1 matching over 9 bases. The CDR3 covers 15 residues. Germline V gene sequence: CDR1 SEHNR, CDR2 FQNEAQ (reference sequence). The V segment lost 4 bases and the J segment 1 base; nucleotides outside the gene matches: 5. The CDR3 sequence: CASSSSGQGSYEQYF. CDR3 sequence (DNA): TGTGCCAGCAGCTCCTCGGGACAGGGTTCCTACGAGCAGTACTTC.

This clonotype showed up just a few times. The rearrangement joins TRBV20-1 to TRBJ2-7, with 7 bases matching TRBD1. The ends lost 5 bases at V and 1 base at J; junction bases unmatched: 8. Germline-derived CDR1 and CDR2 are DFQATT and SNEGSKA (reference sequence). This CDR3 is 14 amino acids long. CDR3 bases: TGCAGTGCTCCAGGACAGGATCTTTCCTACGAGCAGTACTTC. Translating gives CSAPGQDLSYEQYF.

The J gene is TRBJ2-1, the V gene TRBV6-2 or TRBV6-3; possible D gene TRBD2, 6 bases. CDR3 length: 15 amino acids. Per the germline V gene, CDR1 is MNHEY and CDR2 is SVGEGT. V gave up 2 bases and J gave up 9 bases, with 17 bases separating them. CDR3 sequence reads: CASSYNGVEGSEQFF. In nucleotides, the CDR3 is TGTGCCAGCAGTTACAATGGGGTGGAGGGTAGTGAGCAGTTCTTC.

The chain uses TRBV6-4 and TRBJ1-4, with D possibly matching TRBD1 (5 bases). The germline V gene encodes CDR1 MRHNA and CDR2 SNTAGT. The V end lost 5 bases, the J end lost 3 bases, and 19 bases lay between the germline ends. The CDR3 has 17 amino acids. The CDR3 here is CASSYPTGGRPNEKLFF. The CDR3 region has the DNA TGTGCCAGCAGTTACCCGACCGGGGGACGGCCTAATGAAAAACTGTTTTTT.

This clonotype was detected many times. The V and J genes are TRBV7-2 and TRBJ2-7, with TRBD1 matching 8 bases. Germline CDR1 is SGHTA and CDR2 is FQGNSA. J lost 1 base, V lost 5 bases, and 4 bases had no gene match. CDR3 size: 14 residues. The CDR3: CASSPDRASYEQYF. CDR3 sequence (DNA): TGTGCCAGCAGCCCGGACAGGGCGTCCTACGAGCAGTACTTC.

The chain is built from TRBV18 and TRBJ2-3; D is tentatively TRBD1 or TRBD2 (5 bases each). Per the germline V gene, CDR1 is KGHSH and CDR2 is LQKENI. The CDR3 runs 17 residues. Trimming removed 8 bases at V and 1 base at J, with 22 bases between. The CDR3: CASSGGRQRRGTDTQYF. The CDR3 DNA is TGTGCCAGCAGTGGAGGCAGACAGCGGCGGGGCACAGATACGCAGTATTTT.